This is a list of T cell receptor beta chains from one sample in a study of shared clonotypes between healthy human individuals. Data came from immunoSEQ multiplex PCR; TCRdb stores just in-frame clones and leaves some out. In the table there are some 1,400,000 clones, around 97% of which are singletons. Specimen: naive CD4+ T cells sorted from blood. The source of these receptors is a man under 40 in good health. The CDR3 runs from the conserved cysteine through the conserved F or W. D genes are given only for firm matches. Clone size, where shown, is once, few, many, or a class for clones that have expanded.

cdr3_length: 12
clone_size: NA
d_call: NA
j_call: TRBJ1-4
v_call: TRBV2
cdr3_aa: CASRGQSEKLFF
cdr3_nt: TGTGCCAGCAGAGGCCAGAGTGAAAAACTGTTTTTT

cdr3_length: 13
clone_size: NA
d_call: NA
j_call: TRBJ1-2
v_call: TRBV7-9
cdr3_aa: CASSLLPYYGYTF
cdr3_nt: TGTGCCAGCAGCTTATTACCGTACTATGGCTACACCTTC

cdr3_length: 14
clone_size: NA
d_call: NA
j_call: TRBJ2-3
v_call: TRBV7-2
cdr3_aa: CASSLGTFTDTQYF
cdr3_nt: TGTGCCAGCAGCTTAGGTACATTCACAGATACGCAGTATTTT

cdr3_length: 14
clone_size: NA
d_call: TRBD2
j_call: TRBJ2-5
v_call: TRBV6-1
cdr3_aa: CASIDPGGKETQYF
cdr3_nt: TGTGCCAGCATCGATCCGGGGGGGAAAGAGACCCAGTACTTC

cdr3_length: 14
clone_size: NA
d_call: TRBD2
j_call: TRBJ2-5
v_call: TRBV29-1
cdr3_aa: CSVALAALGETQYF
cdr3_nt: TGCAGCGTTGCCCTAGCGGCCCTCGGCGAGACCCAGTACTTC

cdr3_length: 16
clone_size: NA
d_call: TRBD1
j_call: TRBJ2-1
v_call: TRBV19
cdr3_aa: CASKGTVRSSYNEQFF
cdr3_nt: TGTGCCAGCAAAGGGACAGTCAGGAGCTCCTACAATGAGCAGTTCTTC

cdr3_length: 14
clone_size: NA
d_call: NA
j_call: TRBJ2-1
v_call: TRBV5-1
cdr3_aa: CASSLVGGHNEQFF
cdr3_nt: TGCGCCAGCAGCTTGGTGGGAGGCCACAATGAGCAGTTCTTC

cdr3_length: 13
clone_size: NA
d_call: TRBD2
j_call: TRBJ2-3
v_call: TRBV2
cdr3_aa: CASKRGSTDTQYF
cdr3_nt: TGTGCCAGCAAGCGGGGTAGCACAGATACGCAGTATTTT

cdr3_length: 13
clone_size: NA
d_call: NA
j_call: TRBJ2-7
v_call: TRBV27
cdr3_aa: CASSLSGEVGQYF
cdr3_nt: TGTGCCAGCAGTTTGTCAGGGGAGGTTGGGCAGTACTTC

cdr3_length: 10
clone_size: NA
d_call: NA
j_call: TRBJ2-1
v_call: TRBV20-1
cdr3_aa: CSAWTNEQFF
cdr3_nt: TGCAGTGCTTGGACGAATGAGCAGTTCTTC

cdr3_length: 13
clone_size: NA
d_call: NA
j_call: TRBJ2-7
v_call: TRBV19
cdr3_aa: CASSITGINEQYF
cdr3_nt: TGTGCCAGTAGTATTACGGGGATTAACGAGCAGTACTTC

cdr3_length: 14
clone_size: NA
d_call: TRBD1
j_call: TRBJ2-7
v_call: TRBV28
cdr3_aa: CASSFDRVSYEQYF
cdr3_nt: TGTGCCAGCAGTTTCGACAGGGTCTCCTACGAGCAGTACTTC

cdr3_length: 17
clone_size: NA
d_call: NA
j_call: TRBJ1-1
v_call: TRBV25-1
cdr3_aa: CASSARTSGPMNTEAFF
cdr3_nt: TGTGCCAGCAGTGCCCGTACTTCCGGGCCCATGAACACTGAAGCTTTCTTT

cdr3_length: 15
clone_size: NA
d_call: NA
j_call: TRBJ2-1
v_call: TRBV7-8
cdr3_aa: CASSPRGDLTNEQFF
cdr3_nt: TGTGCCAGCAGCCCTAGGGGAGACCTTACGAATGAGCAGTTCTTC

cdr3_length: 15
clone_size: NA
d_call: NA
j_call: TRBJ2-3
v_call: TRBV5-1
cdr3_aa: CASSSRTRTTDTQYF
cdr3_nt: TGCGCCAGCAGCTCCAGGACTCGAACAACAGATACGCAGTATTTT

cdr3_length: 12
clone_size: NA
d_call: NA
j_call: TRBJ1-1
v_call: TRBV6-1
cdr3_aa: CASNRRGGEAFF
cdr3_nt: TGTGCCAGCAATCGCAGGGGTGGTGAAGCTTTCTTT

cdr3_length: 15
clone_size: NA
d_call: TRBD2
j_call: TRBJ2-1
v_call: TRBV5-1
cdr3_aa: CASSPRAGAGNEQFF
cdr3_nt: TGCGCCAGCAGCCCCCGAGCGGGAGCAGGCAATGAGCAGTTCTTC

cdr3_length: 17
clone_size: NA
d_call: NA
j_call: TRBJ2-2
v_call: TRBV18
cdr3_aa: CASSPIVGSTGPGELFF
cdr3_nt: TGTGCCAGCTCACCGATAGTGGGATCTACGGGGCCCGGGGAGCTGTTTTTT

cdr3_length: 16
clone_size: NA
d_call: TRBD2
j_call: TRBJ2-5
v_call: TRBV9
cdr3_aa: CASSVVAGGIQETQYF
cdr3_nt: TGTGCCAGCAGCGTAGTTGCGGGAGGCATTCAAGAGACCCAGTACTTC

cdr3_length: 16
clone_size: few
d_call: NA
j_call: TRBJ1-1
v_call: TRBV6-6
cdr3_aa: CASSYSAGNMNTEAFF
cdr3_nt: TGTGCCAGCAGTTACTCGGCAGGAAATATGAACACTGAAGCTTTCTTT

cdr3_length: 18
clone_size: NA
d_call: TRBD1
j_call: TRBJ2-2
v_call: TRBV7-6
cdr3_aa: CASSYLSGGQVNTGELFF
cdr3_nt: TGTGCCAGCAGCTACCTTTCTGGGGGACAGGTGAACACCGGGGAGCTGTTTTTT

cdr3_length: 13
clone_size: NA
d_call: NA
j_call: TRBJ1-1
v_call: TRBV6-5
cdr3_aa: CASSYGGDTEAFF
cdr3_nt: TGTGCCAGCAGTTACGGGGGAGACACTGAAGCTTTCTTT